These 17 T cell receptor beta chains share one sample of origin, sequenced in a study of cytomegalovirus exposure and HLA in healthy donors. The PCR made use of 60 Vbeta and 13 Jbeta primers. TCRdb's table, derived via immunoSEQ multiplex PCR, lists solely in-frame clones and lacks some. The table includes 150,000 to 200,000 clones, about 85% detected once. Sequencing used PBMCs. Every receptor here comes from a man between 18 and 35 years old in good health and CMV-seropositive.

The chain links TRBV4-3 to TRBJ2-2; 9 positions agree with TRBD2. The CDR3 extends over 17 amino acids. Trimming took 0 bases from V and 5 from J; bases not matched to a gene: 7. Germline values: CDR1 LGHNA, CDR2 YSLEER. CDR3 coding DNA: TGCGCCAGCAGCCAAGAGGCGGGGGGGCCCGGGACCGGGGAGCTGTTTTTT. Amino acids: CASSQEAGGPGTGELFF.

The V and J genes are TRBV6-5 and TRBJ1-1, with TRBD1 identical over 11 bases. The germline CDR1 and CDR2 sequences are MNHEY and SVGAGI. Trimming at V came to 2 bases and at J to 6 bases, leaving 2 bases not matched to a gene. CDR3 length equals 14 residues. The CDR3 DNA sequence: TGTGCCAGCAGTTACGGACAGGGGGCCCCTGAAGCTTTCTTT. Protein: CASSYGQGAPEAFF.

The DNA for the CDR3 is TGTGCCAGCAGCCTCCTCATAGCAGATACGCAGTATTTT. Its protein is CASSLLIADTQYF. The chain uses TRBV7-3 and TRBJ2-3; D is unresolved. The CDR3 runs 13 residues. Per the germline V gene, CDR1 is SGHTA and CDR2 is FQGTGA. Trimming shortened V by 5 bases and J by 4 bases, and 10 bases separated the two germline ends.

The chain uses TRBV6-6 and TRBJ1-1, with TRBD1 as a possible D gene (5 bases). The CDR3 is 15 amino acids. With 4 bases removed from V and 3 bases from J, the gap between germline ends came to 15 bases. Germline CDR1 reads MNHNY; CDR2 reads SVGAGI (reference sequence). This chain's CDR3 is CASSSLEGRYTEAFF. The CDR3 coding sequence is TGTGCCAGCAGTTCCTTGGAGGGGCGTTACACTGAAGCTTTCTTT.

J is TRBJ1-5 and V is TRBV7-8; unclear D gene. This CDR3 has 12 amino acids. Germline lookup yields CDR1 SGHVS and CDR2 FQNEAQ. V was pared by 5 bases and J by 4 bases, with 6 bases between. The CDR3 DNA reads as TGTGCCAGCAGCCGAGGGAATCAGCCCCAGCATTTT. This codes for CASSRGNQPQHF. The variable domain in full, with the rest retrieved from reference TRBV7-8 and TRBJ1-5, is GAGVSQSPRYKVAKRGQDVALRCDPISGHVSLFWYQQALGQGPEFLTYFQNEAQLDKSGLPSDRFFAERPEGSVSTLKIQRTQQEDSAVYLCASSRGNQPQHFGDGTRLSIL.

V usage is TRBV19 and J usage is TRBJ2-7; a possible D gene is TRBD1 (6 bases). Germline values: CDR1 LNHDA, CDR2 SQIVND (reference sequence). V lost 4 bases, J lost 3 bases, and 16 bases lay in between. There are 15 residues in the CDR3. The CDR3 sequence is CASSREQGASYEQYF. As DNA, the CDR3 is TGTGCCAGTAGTAGAGAACAGGGAGCTAGCTACGAGCAGTACTTC.

The genes are TRBV14 and TRBJ1-4; no clear D gene. There are 12 residues in the CDR3. Germline assignment: CDR1 SGHDN and CDR2 FVKESK. V was pared by 6 bases and J by 5 bases, with 7 bases between. In DNA form, the CDR3 reads TGTGCCAGCAGGTTGAGGAATGAAAAACTGTTTTTT. Translating it yields CASRLRNEKLFF.

The CDR3 DNA sequence: TGTGCCAGCAGCTTAACGGACAGGGCTTACAATGAGCAGTTCTTC. Residues: CASSLTDRAYNEQFF. The chain carries TRBV5-4 and TRBJ2-1, with 8 bases matching TRBD1. This CDR3 contains 15 residues. Losses at the gene ends were 2 bases for V and 4 bases for J; bases not matched to a gene: 5. The germline CDR1 and CDR2 sequences are SGHNT and YYREEE (reference sequence). Full variable domain (rest looked up from reference TRBV5-4 and TRBJ2-1): ETGVTQSPTHLIKTRGQQVTLRCSSQSGHNTVSWYQQALGQGPQFIFQYYREEENGRGNFPPRFSGLQFPNYSSELNVNALELDDSALYLCASSLTDRAYNEQFFGPGTRLTVL.

The genes are TRBV6-5 and TRBJ2-1; 7 bases are a match to TRBD2. Germline CDR1 reads MNHEY; CDR2 reads SVGAGI. This CDR3 has 15 residues. The J segment lost 0 bases and the V segment lost 2 bases, leaving 1 base of the junction unmatched. CDR3 nucleotide sequence: TGTGCCAGCAGTTACGAGCGGGGCTCCTACAATGAGCAGTTCTTC. Its protein product is CASSYERGSYNEQFF.

This clone was seen once. This chain connects TRBV19 to TRBJ1-6; D possibly corresponds to TRBD1 (6 bases). The germline V and J ends were trimmed by 7 bases and 10 bases, with 26 bases remaining between them. This CDR3 comprises 17 residues. The germline V gene has CDR1 LNHDA and CDR2 SQIVND (reference sequence). The CDR3 DNA reads TGTGCCAGTACCGTAATGGAAGGGGGACAAAGAGGGTCACCCCTCCACTTT. It yields the protein CASTVMEGGQRGSPLHF.

The rearrangement links TRBV14 to TRBJ2-5, with 7 bases matching TRBD1. From germline, CDR1 is SGHDN and CDR2 FVKESK. The CDR3 runs 14 residues. V was pared by 2 bases and J by 6 bases, with 6 bases of the junction left unmatched. The CDR3 nucleotides are TGTGCCAGCAGCCAAAGAGGGGGCGGTCAGACCCAGTACTTC. It specifies CASSQRGGGQTQYF.

The genes are TRBV4-3 and TRBJ1-2; possibly TRBD1 for D (6 bases). Germline V lookup: CDR1 LGHNA, CDR2 YSLEER. Deletions cut 2 bases from V and 10 bases from J, with 20 bases between. The CDR3 loop spans 15 amino acids. The CDR3 loop reads CASSQRGGNREDYTF. Written as DNA, the CDR3 is TGCGCCAGCAGCCAAAGGGGGGGAAATCGGGAGGACTACACCTTC.

This clone was counted between two and nine times. The DNA for the CDR3 is TGTGCCAGCAGTTCACAGGGGGCGTCCGATGGCTACACCTTC. Its protein product is CASSSQGASDGYTF. The chain employs TRBV2 and TRBJ1-2; 9 bases match TRBD1. Germline V gene sequence: CDR1 SNHLY, CDR2 FYNNEI. J gave up 6 bases and V 5 bases, and 7 bases lay outside the gene matches. The CDR3 is 14 amino acids.

The V gene is TRBV7-9, the J gene TRBJ1-4; 9 bases agree with TRBD1. Trimming took 5 bases from V and 2 from J; bases not matched to a gene: 6. This CDR3 comprises 16 residues. The germline V gene encodes CDR1 SEHNR and CDR2 FQNEAQ (reference sequence). The CDR3: CASSQQGAVTNEKLFF. CDR3 coding DNA: TGTGCCAGCAGCCAACAGGGGGCAGTTACTAATGAAAAACTGTTTTTT.

The rearrangement uses TRBV9 and TRBJ2-2; D ambiguous. Trimming left V 0 bases short and J 3 bases short, with 12 bases between. There are 16 residues in the CDR3. Germline-derived CDR1 and CDR2 are SGDLS and YYNGEE. In DNA form, the CDR3 reads TGTGCCAGCAGCGTAGGTGGGCGATCTTACACCGGGGAGCTGTTTTTT. Protein sequence: CASSVGGRSYTGELFF.

The chain recombines TRBV7-8 with TRBJ2-1; 7 positions agree with TRBD2. The junction had 3 bases not matched to a gene; V was cut back by 4 bases and J by 0 bases. The CDR3 totals 15 residues. Germline lookup yields CDR1 SGHVS and CDR2 FQNEAQ. DNA of the CDR3: TGTGCCAGCAGCTCCGGGGGGAGCTCCTACAATGAGCAGTTCTTC. It yields the protein CASSSGGSSYNEQFF.

The V call is TRBV6-1, the J call TRBJ1-6; 9 bases line up with TRBD1. The CDR3 runs to 17 residues. The trim removed 4 bases at V and 0 bases at J, leaving 4 bases unmatched. Germline V gene sequence: CDR1 MNHNS, CDR2 SASEGT. DNA of the CDR3: TGTGCCAGCAGTGCCGGGACAGGGAGCTCCTATAATTCACCCCTCCACTTT. Translation: CASSAGTGSSYNSPLHF.